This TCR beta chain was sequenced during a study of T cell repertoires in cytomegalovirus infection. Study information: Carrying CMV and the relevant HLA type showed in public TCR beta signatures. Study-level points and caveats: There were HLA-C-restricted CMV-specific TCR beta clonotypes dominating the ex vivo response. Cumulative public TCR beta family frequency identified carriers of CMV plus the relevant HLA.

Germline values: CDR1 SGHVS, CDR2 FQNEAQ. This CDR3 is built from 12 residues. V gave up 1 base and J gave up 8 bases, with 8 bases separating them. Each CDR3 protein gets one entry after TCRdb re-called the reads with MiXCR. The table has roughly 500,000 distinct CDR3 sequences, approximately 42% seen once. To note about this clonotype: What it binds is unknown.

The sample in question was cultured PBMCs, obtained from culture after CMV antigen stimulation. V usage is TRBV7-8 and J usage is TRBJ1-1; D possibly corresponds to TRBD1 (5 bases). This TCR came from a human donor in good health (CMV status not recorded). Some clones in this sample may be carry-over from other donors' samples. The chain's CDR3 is CASSLGTPEAFF. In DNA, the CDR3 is TGTGCCAGCAGCTTAGGGACACCCGAAGCTTTCTTT.